This T cell receptor (beta chain) was sequenced for a study of blood T cells in healthy people across ages. Total RNA extraction produced at least 5.5 micrograms (per sample) for the study. From germline, CDR1 is LGHDT and CDR2 YNNKEL (reference sequence). This CDR3 has 16 amino acids. V was pared by 0 bases and J by 1 base, with 12 bases between. A second PCR, run for roughly 6 to 11 cycles, used a sample-barcoded 5' primer plus a J-beta primer mix. Using its own MiXCR run on the 5' RACE reads, TCRdb lists one record per CDR3 protein. This sample has more than 700,000 distinct CDR3 sequences; roughly 50% occur once, and the top ten carry about 42%.

The source material was blood. This sequence joins TRBV3-1 and TRBJ2-5; D is ambiguous. The source of this sequence is a man older than 75 in good health. The CDR3 loop is CASSQDNSPTQETQYF. As DNA, the CDR3 is TGTGCCAGCAGCCAAGATAACAGCCCTACCCAAGAGACCCAGTACTTC.